This T cell receptor beta chain is from a study of blood T cell repertoires in COVID-19. Study-wide context: Collection of acute and convalescent COVID-19 samples took place in the United States, Italy and Spain. PBMCs, B-cell-depleted T cells, or T cells were the source of the cDNA or gDNA that made up the material.

This CDR3 spans 13 amino acids. The germline V gene encodes CDR1 ENHRY and CDR2 SYGVKD. V lost 6 bases, J lost 1 base, and 9 bases lay in between. Profiled with immunoSEQ multiplex PCR; TCRdb holds only in-frame clones, not every one. The sample contains some 150,000 clones, around 83% of which appear only once. V is TRBV10-3 and J is TRBJ2-5; D is undetermined. This TCR was recovered from a human donor with acute or convalescent COVID-19. The donor label of this sample is uncertain. The source material was peripheral blood. As DNA, the CDR3 is TGTGCCATCAGAGACTTTACCCAAGAGACCCAGTACTTC. Protein sequence: CAIRDFTQETQYF.